This is a list of T cell receptor beta chains from one sample in a study of cytomegalovirus exposure and HLA in healthy donors. This table comes from immunoSEQ multiplex PCR, and its TCRdb copy is limited to in-frame clones, with some not included. This table has 150,000 to 200,000 clones, more than 65% appearing once. Sequences were obtained from PBMCs. These receptor sequences come from a woman in her 30s in good health and CMV-seronegative. CDR3s include the opening cysteine and the closing phenylalanine or tryptophan. The order of the fields is J gene, V gene, CDR3 protein.

>TRBJ2-4|TRBV27
CASSSNEAKNIQYF
>TRBJ2-5|TRBV11-2
CASSLVRETQYF
>TRBJ1-5|TRBV21-1
CASSHRGTGDQPQHF
>TRBJ1-5|TRBV6-1
CASSEMGQGVGQPQHF
>TRBJ2-5|TRBV5-1
CASSPRTGEETQYF
>TRBJ2-5|TRBV5-5
CASSWGQTRETQYF
>TRBJ2-7|TRBV4-3
CASSQAFTSGSIHEQYF
>TRBJ2-5|TRBV7-6
CASSWGLQETQYF
>TRBJ2-7|TRBV19
CASRSDGQGSTYEQYF
>TRBJ2-2|TRBV7-2
CASSFSTGELFF
>TRBJ2-7|TRBV27
CASRRELHYEQYF
>TRBJ2-2|TRBV7-8
CASSLIGAGGANTGELFF
>TRBJ2-6|TRBV5-1
CASSFRVAPYTDSGANVLTF
>TRBJ1-1|TRBV5-6
CASSPTGLTEAFF
>TRBJ2-1|TRBV19
CASSISSYSYNEQFF
>TRBJ1-5|TRBV5-8
CASSRGQRYSNQPQHF
>TRBJ2-5|TRBV29-1
CSVAGGEPGTQYF
>TRBJ2-1|TRBV5-1
CASSFLAGEIPTPYNEQFF
>TRBJ1-2|TRBV7-9
CASSESGFVYGYTF
>TRBJ1-2|TRBV7-9
CSSSLQTGQYGYTF